This T cell receptor beta chain was retrieved from a study of regulatory T cells in long-lasting Graves disease. For TCR beta, libraries came from iRepertoire HTBI primers and Arm-PCR of CDR3 regions. Via MiXCR, TCRdb re-called the multiplex PCR reads, giving one row per CDR3 protein. The sample carries approximately 400,000 distinct CDR3 sequences, 12% recorded once. The V gene lost 4 bases and the J gene lost 0 bases, with 9 bases spanning the gap. This CDR3 has 14 amino acids. Germline values: CDR1 ENHRY, CDR2 SYGVKD. The sample holds many counts of this clonotype. The time point was: newly diagnosed GD, antithyroid drugs for less than 3 months. PBMC RNA served as the TCR library source. The sample also formed part of further work on T cells in Graves' hyperthyroidism and ophthalmopathy.

The chain is built from TRBV10-3 and TRBJ2-5; D is perhaps TRBD1 (6 bases). Specimen: peripheral blood mononuclear cells (PBMCs), collected at new diagnosis, from a patient treated with antithyroid drugs. The TCR comes from a woman aged 18-29 years with Graves disease. CDR3 region: CAISGTGYQETQYF. The CDR3 DNA is TGTGCCATCAGTGGCACAGGGTACCAAGAGACCCAGTACTTC.